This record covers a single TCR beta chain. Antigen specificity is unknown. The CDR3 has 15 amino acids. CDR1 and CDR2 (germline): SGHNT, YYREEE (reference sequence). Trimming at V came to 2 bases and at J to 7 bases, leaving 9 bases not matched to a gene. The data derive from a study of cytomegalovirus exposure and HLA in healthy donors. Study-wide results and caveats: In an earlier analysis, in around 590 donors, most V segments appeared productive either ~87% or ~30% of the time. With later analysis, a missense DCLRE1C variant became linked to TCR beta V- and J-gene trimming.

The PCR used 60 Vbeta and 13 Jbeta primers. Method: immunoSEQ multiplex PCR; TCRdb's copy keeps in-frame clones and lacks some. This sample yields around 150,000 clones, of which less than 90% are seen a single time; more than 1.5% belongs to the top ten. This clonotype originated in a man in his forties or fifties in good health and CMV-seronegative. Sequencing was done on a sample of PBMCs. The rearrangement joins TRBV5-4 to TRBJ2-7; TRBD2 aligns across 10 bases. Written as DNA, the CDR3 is TGTGCCAGCAGCTTAAACCGGGCTAGCGGGGGAGAGCAGTACTTC. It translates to CASSLNRASGGEQYF.